This paragraph reports one TCR beta chain. Its specificity is unknown. The data stem from a study of T cells in localized non-small cell lung cancer. Study-wide results and limits: Since sequencing was restricted to only one region of the tumor, intratumor heterogeneity remains a possibility. Adjacent lung held a median roughly 50 of the top 100 tumor clones. Uninvolved adjacent lung, not tumor, had the highest T cell clonality. Elevated circulating T cell density in blood was associated with longer overall survival.

Data came from immunoSEQ multiplex PCR; TCRdb stores just in-frame clones and leaves some out. This table has more than 8,000 clones, 90% appearing once. The CDR3 consists of 12 residues. The V gene's germline CDR1 is MNHNS and CDR2 SASEGT. Trimming cost V 4 bases and J 9 bases, with 10 bases left between them. The TCR comes from a male donor at least 60 years old with stage III squamous cell lung carcinoma. Sequencing used peripheral blood, obtained before any cancer treatment. V is TRBV6-1 and J is TRBJ1-5; weak D call: TRBD1 (5 bases). The CDR3 coding sequence is TGTGCCAGCAGTGTTTGGGGGTGGCCCCAGCATTTT. This sequence encodes CASSVWGWPQHF.